This TCR beta chain derives from a study of cytomegalovirus exposure and HLA in healthy donors (dated by TCRdb to 2017 to 2019). Notes on the research overall: According to an earlier analysis of 587 of the donors, 150 million to 200 million T cells yielded over 90 million unique TCR beta sequences and more than 250 Gb of sequence data. The later analysis used no new phenotypic data to find candidate immune exposures, relying instead on TCR beta sequences and their occurrence across donors. To decide whether each TCR beta V gene segment behaved as functional or pseudogenic, an earlier analysis of some 540 of the donors relied on high-throughput TCR beta sequencing. Roughly five DR-DQ haplotypes were handled as single units for association and clustering because linkage in the cohort was strong. Across about 370 genotyped donors of the cohort, an average of roughly 230,000 unique TCR beta nucleotide sequences per donor were sequenced, and roughly a sixth of those sequences were non-productive. High-throughput TCR immunosequencing, statistical association of individual TCRs with disease status, and machine learning were combined to predict cytomegalovirus infection status. The study profiled the T cell repertoires of 500 to 800 subjects by immunosequencing and related them to cytomegalovirus serostatus. Donor age, sex, ethnicity and CMV serostatus were collected together with the repertoire data. Typing coverage differed by locus: A, B, C, DRB1 and DQB1 were typed in about 620-640 donors, DQA1 in 500 to 550, DPA1 in some 610, and DPB1 in approximately 450. The aim of the study was to test whether cataloging public T cell receptors could identify signatures of past pathogen exposure. A later analysis re-examined previously published TCR beta repertoires from more than 550 donors and added high-resolution HLA genotyping to investigate patterns of TCR occurrence. The genetic ancestry cluster associated with self-reported Caucasian donors included 81% of the 398 genotyped donors. In a later genetic analysis, genome-wide SNP genotypes for about 60% of the 666 donors were used, and that subset was treated as a discovery cohort. Class I and class II HLA loci were covered by the typing at four-digit resolution. All discovery cohort repertoires had been generated on a single sequencing platform. An early release that covered several hundred HLA-typed donors contained 300 to 350 gigabases of sequencing data and 70 million to 100 million unique TCR sequences. Besides the first cohort of some 670 subjects, a separate validation cohort made up of over 100 different subjects was used.

Broader findings and caveats from the paper: In both the original and validation cohorts, the classifier was reported to diagnose cytomegalovirus status with high specificity and sensitivity. A further reported finding was that TCR beta sequences accurately predicted the HLA-A and HLA-B alleles for most subjects in the first cohort. A later genetic analysis associated a missense DCLRE1C variant with V-gene and J-gene trimming of TCR beta chains, and an independent cohort replicated the association. Correlated functional status among segregating V segments might be attributable to linkage disequilibrium, but an unknown experimental factor could not be ruled out. Several of the top co-occurrence clusters appeared to be linked to parvovirus B19, influenza, CMV and Epstein-Barr virus, according to a later analysis. When HLA alleles, especially DR and DQ, strongly co-occurred, attributing TCR associations to individual alleles was difficult. The study gave a list of 150 to 200 TCR beta chains associated with cytomegalovirus. According to a later analysis, TCR association rates differed among HLA loci, with DRB1 alleles showing the most associated TCRs and HLA-C alleles showing the fewest. In a later genetic analysis, fewer N-insertions in productive TCRs were reported among donors in an Asian-associated ancestry cluster than the roughly 700-donor mean. In a later analysis, about 16,000 TCR beta sequences were associated with specific HLA alleles at a false discovery rate of 0.05. It was suggested by the authors that the approach could potentially be generalized to other disease states and immunological phenotypes. Because HLA typing was missing for some donors at each locus, association tests included only the typed subset. Roughly uniform sequencing depth across donors was assumed in presence/absence analyses, although this assumption may not hold. Because counts were too low, seventeen rarely observed V segments, including chromosome 9 orphons, were excluded from the earlier analysis of around 590 of the donors. A cluster of highly shared sequence variants was judged likely to represent a technical artifact of the sequencing pipeline. A later analysis found that most CMV-associated TCR beta chains appeared HLA-restricted, with HLA associations seemingly driven largely by CMV exposure. Broadly in line with IMGT annotations, most TCR beta V segments showed up in productive rearrangements about 90% or about 30% of the time in an earlier analysis of 587 of the donors. In a later analysis, HLA-associated TCR beta chains showed more clonal expansion and lower generation probabilities than non-associated chains that were equally common. Three of the identified cytomegalovirus-associated TCR beta chains were confirmed in vitro to be specific for cytomegalovirus antigens. CMV serostatus was the only immune exposure information available for the cohort. This cohort had only TCR beta chains sequenced, and the lack of alpha or paired-chain data limited which features could be detected. While some public TCRs were present in many individuals, most TCR sequences turned up only very rarely across donors.

The library was generated by the immunoSEQ multiplex PCR assay. The multiplex PCR relied on a mix of 60 forward primers for TCR Vbeta segments and 13 reverse primers for TCR Jbeta segments. Amplification of the CDR3 region of rearranged TCR beta genes was performed with a multiplex PCR assay on genomic DNA. The Illumina HiSeq System was used to sequence the amplified TCR beta libraries as 87-base-pair reads. The authors processed their data as follows. In a later analysis, about 80 million unique TCR beta chains were counted across the roughly 670 repertoires, and around 10 million of these chains were shared by at least two donors. Raw reads were error-corrected and collapsed into unique sequences by a nearest-neighbor algorithm in which closely related sequences were merged to remove PCR and sequencing errors. Alignment of CDR3 sequences to IMGT reference sequences was used to assign V, D and J gene segments. For a sequence to be retained, a match of at least six nucleotides to both a V gene segment and a J gene segment was required. A rearrangement counted as productive if the CDR3 had no stop codons and remained in frame with V and J, and every other rearrangement counted as non-productive. Following IMGT convention, CDR3 was defined as the stretch from the second conserved V-encoded cysteine to the conserved J-encoded phenylalanine. The earlier analysis of around 640 of the donors excluded sequences that lacked an unambiguous match to a single V gene segment. In an earlier analysis of some 590 of the donors, a V segment was called functional when productive rearrangements were above 56.7%, and segregating when the standard deviation between donors exceeded 5%. A statistical classification framework was built for diagnosing cytomegalovirus status from the catalog of TCR beta chain sequences. A later analysis assigned V and J genes by comparing TCR nucleotide sequences with IMGT/GENE-DB human TR gene sequences. Using the TCRdist pipeline, a later analysis assigned CDR3 sequences along with most-parsimonious VDJ recombination scenarios. In a later analysis, each TCR beta chain was defined by its CDR3 amino acid sequence together with its V-gene family, and reads without a unique V-gene family were excluded. To address suspected cross-contamination and a sequencing artifact, a later analysis removed 550 to 750 highly shared, low-generation-probability nucleotide sequences. A later analysis calculated a clonal expansion index for each public chain from normalized within-repertoire ranks of inferred template counts. In a later analysis, generation probabilities were computed with a VDJ recombination model fitted to out-of-frame rearrangements, and the resulting probabilities were checked against IGoR. Hypergeometric tests were used in a later analysis to score TCR-TCR, TCR-HLA and TCR-CMV co-occurrence, with a repertoire-size bias correction applied to the TCR pairs. False discovery rates were estimated in a later analysis by permuting HLA or CMV assignments 20 times. In a later analysis, co-occurring TCRs were grouped with DBSCAN, and TCRdist sequence similarity was added when clustering was performed within HLA-allele-positive subsets. For co-occurrence clustering, repertoires with fewer than 30,000 or more than 120,000 public chains were excluded, along with 5 or 6 repertoires with anomalous nucleotide sharing. This is the immuneACCESS table as TCRdb keeps it, with only in-frame sequences that have V and J called. A part of the clones is gone; compared with another copy, unresolved V genes explain less than half, and the rest is unexplained. Clonal size and the V and J genes are those of that table, whereas D and trimming came from the DNA. The table for this sample lists 100,000 or so clones; under 80% of them were counted only once. The ten largest clones add up to about 9.5% of the sample.

In total, more than 500 healthy bone marrow donors made up the cohort. At the time of sampling, every cohort member was nominally healthy, though immune exposures that went unrecorded were likely present. The donor was CMV seropositive and belonged to the group of 250 to 350 seropositive cohort members. Every donor gave a peripheral blood sample, and the peripheral blood mononuclear cells from that sample were used for TCR beta sequencing. Genomic DNA extraction from the blood cell samples was performed with the Qiagen DNeasy Blood Extraction Kit. Comment on this clone: Its specific antigen is unknown. Base qualities are not at hand, and no much larger clone is one base apart.

This sequence originates from a young man in good health and CMV-seropositive. The sample was PBMCs.

The DNA is TGTGCCAGTAGTATCAAGACAGGTGCGAACACTGAAGCTTTCTTT. Translated, it reads CASSIKTGANTEAFF. The V and J segments used are TRBV19 and TRBJ1-1; 6 matching bases give a weak D call of TRBD1. The germline V gene (reference sequence) supplies CDR1 LNHDA and CDR2 SQIVND. The junction carries 12 bases between V and J, which are trimmed by 3 bases and 1 base respectively. Including cysteine and phenylalanine, the CDR3 has 15 amino acids. Of the read, only the CDR3 DNA is kept; its 45 bases are in frame from base 1.